The rows below give T cell receptor beta chains drawn from one sample of a study of T cell responses to AZD1222 COVID-19 vaccine. Generated by immunoSEQ multiplex PCR, the TCRdb table keeps only in-frame clones and is missing some. The sample lists approximately 98,000 clones, around nine tenths occurring once. This specimen was peripheral blood, taken on day 0 of MenACWY control vaccination. All receptors come from an adult in good health. Each CDR3 is given with its conserved first and last residue. D genes are given only for firm matches. Clone size is stated in some rows and not others, as once, few, many or a class when expanded.

j_call d_call v_call clone_size cdr3_aa cdr3_nt
TRBJ1-3 . TRBV11-2 . CASSYPGPPSGNTIYF TGTGCCAGCAGCTATCCGGGACCTCCGAGCGGAAACACCATATATTTT
TRBJ1-3 . TRBV6-5 . CASSYSNPLVDTIYF TGTGCCAGCAGTTACTCGAACCCATTGGTGGACACCATATATTTT
TRBJ1-6 . TRBV19 . CASSTQVGRRNSPLHF TGTGCCAGTAGTACCCAAGTAGGCAGGCGGAATTCACCCCTCCACTTT
TRBJ2-3 . TRBV9 . CASSVLEDTQYF TGTGCCAGCAGCGTACTGGAGGATACGCAGTATTTT
TRBJ2-1 . TRBV3-1/TRBV3-2 . CASSRWGEQFF TGTGCCAGCAGCCGGTGGGGTGAGCAGTTCTTC
TRBJ2-7 TRBD1 TRBV7-9 . CASSLGQGLSYEQYF TGTGCCAGCAGCTTAGGACAGGGGCTTTCCTACGAGCAGTACTTC
TRBJ1-2 . TRBV28 . CASLSRGVNYGYTF TGTGCCAGCCTTTCGAGGGGGGTTAACTATGGCTACACCTTC
TRBJ1-5 . TRBV18 . CASSPEANQPQHF TGTGCCAGCTCACCGGAGGCAAATCAGCCCCAGCATTTT
TRBJ1-6 TRBD1 TRBV18 . CASSQGQGDSPLHF TGTGCCAGCTCACAAGGACAGGGCGATTCACCCCTCCACTTT
TRBJ2-3 TRBD2 TRBV4-1 once CASSQDMTGLAVPASTDTQYF TGCGCCAGCAGCCAAGATATGACCGGACTAGCGGTTCCGGCTAGCACAGATACGCAGTATTTT
TRBJ2-6 TRBD1 TRBV5-6 . CASSTWTGRSGANVLTF TGTGCCAGCAGTACATGGACAGGCCGCTCTGGGGCCAACGTCCTGACTTTC
TRBJ2-3 . TRBV9 . CASRGMATDTQYF TGTGCCAGTAGGGGGATGGCCACAGATACGCAGTATTTT
TRBJ1-3 . TRBV2 . CASSERITGNTIYF TGTGCCAGCAGTGAACGCATCACTGGAAACACCATATATTTT
TRBJ1-2 . TRBV10-3 . CAISESQDYGYTF TGTGCCATCAGTGAGAGCCAGGACTATGGCTACACCTTC
TRBJ2-7 TRBD1 TRBV15 . CATSTDRFYEQYF TGTGCCACCAGCACGGACAGGTTCTACGAGCAGTACTTC
TRBJ2-7 TRBD1 TRBV6-2/TRBV6-3 . CASSYSRTGDYEQYF TGTGCCAGCAGTTACTCGAGGACAGGGGACTACGAGCAGTACTTC
TRBJ1-5 . TRBV6-6 . CASSYSTSNQPQHF TGTGCCAGCAGTTACTCGACAAGCAATCAGCCCCAGCATTTT
TRBJ1-2 . TRBV4-2 . CASSQDMEEGYTF TGTGCCAGCAGCCAAGATATGGAGGAGGGCTACACCTTC
TRBJ1-1 . TRBV18 once CASSQGSVTEAFF TGTGCCAGCTCACAGGGGAGCGTCACTGAAGCTTTCTTT
TRBJ2-7 TRBD2 TRBV5-1 few CASSFERGSSYEQYF TGCGCCAGCAGCTTTGAGCGGGGGAGCTCCTACGAGCAGTACTTC
TRBJ2-6 . TRBV2 . CASSGGTGANVLTF TGTGCCAGCAGTGGGGGGACTGGGGCCAACGTCCTGACTTTC
TRBJ2-3 TRBD2 TRBV7-2 . CASRKRLAGSSTDTQYF TGTGCCAGCAGGAAAAGACTAGCGGGGTCTAGCACAGATACGCAGTATTTT
TRBJ1-1 . TRBV19 . CASTGQLNTEAFF TGTGCCAGTACGGGGCAGCTGAACACTGAAGCTTTCTTT
TRBJ2-7 . TRBV30 . CAWSSLQGHEQYF TGTGCCTGGAGTTCACTACAGGGACACGAGCAGTACTTC
TRBJ2-5 TRBD1 TRBV9 once CASSVVWGQGGETQYF TGTGCCAGCAGCGTAGTCTGGGGACAGGGGGGAGAGACCCAGTACTTC
TRBJ2-2 TRBD1 TRBV24-1 . CATQGDPYTGELFF TGTGCCACCCAGGGGGACCCTTACACCGGGGAGCTGTTTTTT
TRBJ1-1 . TRBV3-1/TRBV3-2 . CASSQARNTEAFF TGTGCCAGCAGCCAAGCCAGGAACACTGAAGCTTTCTTT
TRBJ1-2 TRBD1 TRBV19 . CASSNPGTGATSYGYTF TGTGCCAGTAGTAACCCCGGGACAGGGGCCACTAGCTATGGCTACACCTTC
TRBJ2-7 . TRBV6-1 . CASSELSWGLEQYF TGTGCCAGCAGTGAACTGTCGTGGGGACTCGAGCAGTACTTC
TRBJ1-6 . TRBV9 . CASSPGQAEGSPLHF TGTGCCAGCAGCCCCGGGCAGGCGGAGGGTTCACCCCTCCACTTT
TRBJ2-7 . TRBV30 . CAWSGGAYEQYF TGTGCCTGGAGTGGGGGGGCCTACGAGCAGTACTTC
TRBJ2-7 . TRBV30 . CAWRPKVYEQYF TGTGCCTGGAGACCCAAAGTTTACGAGCAGTACTTC
TRBJ1-5 . TRBV27 . CASGERPNQPQHF TGTGCCAGCGGGGAGAGGCCCAATCAGCCCCAGCATTTT
TRBJ1-6 . TRBV10-2 . CASSGGVNNSPLHF TGCGCCAGCAGTGGTGGGGTAAATAATTCACCCCTCCACTTT
TRBJ2-5 . TRBV5-4 . CASSLSLSQETQYF TGTGCCAGCAGCTTGTCCCTCTCCCAAGAGACCCAGTACTTC
TRBJ1-2 . TRBV7-2 . CASSLGAGLNYGYTF TGTGCCAGCAGCTTAGGGGCAGGGCTTAACTATGGCTACACCTTC
TRBJ1-2 TRBD1 TRBV28 . CASSSGQGSYGYTF TGTGCCAGCAGTTCCGGACAGGGGAGCTATGGCTACACCTTC
TRBJ1-5 . TRBV15 . CATSRVVKDSNQPQHF TGTGCCACCAGCAGAGTCGTAAAGGATAGCAATCAGCCCCAGCATTTT
TRBJ1-1 . TRBV11-2 . CASSLVQGPNTEAFF TGTGCCAGCAGCTTAGTACAGGGACCGAACACTGAAGCTTTCTTT
TRBJ1-5 . TRBV28 . CASSSQYRDSNQPQHF TGTGCCAGCAGTTCACAGTACAGAGATAGCAATCAGCCCCAGCATTTT
TRBJ1-2 . TRBV14 . CASSPGTVGYTF TGTGCCAGCAGCCCGGGGACCGTTGGCTACACCTTC
TRBJ1-1 TRBD1 TRBV11-2 . CAIKRGGLTEAFF TGTGCCATCAAACGAGGGGGCCTCACTGAAGCTTTCTTT